This T cell receptor beta chain comes out of a study of cytomegalovirus exposure and HLA in healthy donors. Study-wide results and limits: The authors reported that TCR beta sequences could predict HLA-A and HLA-B alleles. These predictions were accurate for most subjects in the first cohort.

About this clone: Its specificity is not known.

The ends were cut back, 3 bases at V and 4 bases at J, with 12 bases in the middle. Looked up from germline, CDR1 is MNHNS and CDR2 is SASEGT. The CDR3 consists of 14 residues. PCR primers comprised 60 Vbeta and 13 Jbeta primers. Here immunoSEQ multiplex PCR was the method, and the copy in TCRdb shows in-frame clones only, minus some. The table has 150,000 to 200,000 clones, nearly 80% seen once. The TCR originated in a man aged 45-65 years in good health and CMV-seropositive. The chain is built from TRBV6-1 and TRBJ1-2; D perhaps matches TRBD1 (6 bases). The sequencing sample was made of PBMCs. The CDR3 region has the DNA TGTGCCAGCAGTGACTCAGGGGCAGGCTATGGCTACACCTTC. It yields the protein CASSDSGAGYGYTF.